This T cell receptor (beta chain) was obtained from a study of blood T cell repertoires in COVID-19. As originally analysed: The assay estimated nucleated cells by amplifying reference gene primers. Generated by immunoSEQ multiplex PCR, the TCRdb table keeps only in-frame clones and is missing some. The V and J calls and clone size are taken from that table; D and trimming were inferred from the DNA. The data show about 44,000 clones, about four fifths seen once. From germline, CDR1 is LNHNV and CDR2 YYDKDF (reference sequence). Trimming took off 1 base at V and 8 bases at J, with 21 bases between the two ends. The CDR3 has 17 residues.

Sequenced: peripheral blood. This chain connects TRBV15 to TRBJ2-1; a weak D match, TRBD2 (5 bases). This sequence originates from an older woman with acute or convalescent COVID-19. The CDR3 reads CATSRGRGGPLVDEQFF. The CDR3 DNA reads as TGTGCCACCAGCAGAGGTCGTGGCGGGCCCTTGGTGGATGAGCAGTTCTTC.